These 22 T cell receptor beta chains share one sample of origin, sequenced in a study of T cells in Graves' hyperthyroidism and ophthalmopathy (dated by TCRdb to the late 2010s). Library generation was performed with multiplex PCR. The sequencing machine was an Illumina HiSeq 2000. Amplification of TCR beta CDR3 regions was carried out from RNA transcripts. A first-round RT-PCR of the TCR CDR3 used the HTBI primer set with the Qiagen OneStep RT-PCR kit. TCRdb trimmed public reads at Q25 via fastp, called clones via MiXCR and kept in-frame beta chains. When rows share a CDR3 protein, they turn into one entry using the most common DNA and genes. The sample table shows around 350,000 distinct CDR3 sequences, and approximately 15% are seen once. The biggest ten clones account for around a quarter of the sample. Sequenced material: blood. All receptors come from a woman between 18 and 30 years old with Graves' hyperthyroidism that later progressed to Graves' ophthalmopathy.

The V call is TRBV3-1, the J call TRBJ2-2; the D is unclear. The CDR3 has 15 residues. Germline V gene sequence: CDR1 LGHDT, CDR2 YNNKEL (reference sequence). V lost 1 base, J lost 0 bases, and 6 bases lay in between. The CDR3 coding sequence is TGTGCCAGCAGCCAAGGCCATTCGAACACCGGGGAGCTGTTTTTT. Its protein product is CASSQGHSNTGELFF.

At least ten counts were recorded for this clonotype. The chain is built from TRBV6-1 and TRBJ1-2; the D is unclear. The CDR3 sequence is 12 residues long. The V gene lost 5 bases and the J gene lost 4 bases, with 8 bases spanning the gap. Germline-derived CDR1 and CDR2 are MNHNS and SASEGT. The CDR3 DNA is TGTGCCAGCAGTTATAAGGGCTATGGCTACACCTTC. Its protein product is CASSYKGYGYTF.

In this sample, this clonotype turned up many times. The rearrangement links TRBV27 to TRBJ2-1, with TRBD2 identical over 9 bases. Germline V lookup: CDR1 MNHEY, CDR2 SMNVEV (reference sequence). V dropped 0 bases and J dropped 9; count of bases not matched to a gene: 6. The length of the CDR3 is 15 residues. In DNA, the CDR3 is TGTGCCAGCAGTTTATCAGGTAGCGGGAGTGGTGAGCAGTTCTTC. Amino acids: CASSLSGSGSGEQFF.

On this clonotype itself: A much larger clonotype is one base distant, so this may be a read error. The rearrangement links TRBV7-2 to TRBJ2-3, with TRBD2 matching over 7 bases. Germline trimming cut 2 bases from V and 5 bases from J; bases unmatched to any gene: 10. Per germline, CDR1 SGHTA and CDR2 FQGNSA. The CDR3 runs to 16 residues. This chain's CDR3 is CASSLIGGRVVDTQYF. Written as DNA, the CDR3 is TGTGCCAGCAGCTTAATTGGCGGGAGAGTAGTAGATACGCAGTATTTT.

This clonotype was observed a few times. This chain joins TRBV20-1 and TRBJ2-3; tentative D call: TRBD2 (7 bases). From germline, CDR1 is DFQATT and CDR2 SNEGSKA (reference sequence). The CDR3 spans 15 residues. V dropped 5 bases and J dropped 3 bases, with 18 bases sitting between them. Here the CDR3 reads CSAQGGGNPTDTQYF. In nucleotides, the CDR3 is TGCAGTGCTCAAGGGGGGGGGAATCCAACAGATACGCAGTATTTT.

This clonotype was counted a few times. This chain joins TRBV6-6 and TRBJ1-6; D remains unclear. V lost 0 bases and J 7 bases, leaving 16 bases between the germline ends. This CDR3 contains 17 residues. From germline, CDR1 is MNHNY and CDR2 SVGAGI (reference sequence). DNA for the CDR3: TGTGCCAGCAGTTACTCGGGCGCTTCGGGCTTCAATTCACCCCTCCACTTT. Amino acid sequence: CASSYSGASGFNSPLHF.

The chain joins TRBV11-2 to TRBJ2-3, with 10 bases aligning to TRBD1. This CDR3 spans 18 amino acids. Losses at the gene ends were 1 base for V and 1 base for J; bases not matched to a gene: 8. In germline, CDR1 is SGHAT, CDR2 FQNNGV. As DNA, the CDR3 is TGTGCCAGCAGCTTAGTAGGAGCGGGACAGGGGCGCACAGATACGCAGTATTTT. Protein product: CASSLVGAGQGRTDTQYF.

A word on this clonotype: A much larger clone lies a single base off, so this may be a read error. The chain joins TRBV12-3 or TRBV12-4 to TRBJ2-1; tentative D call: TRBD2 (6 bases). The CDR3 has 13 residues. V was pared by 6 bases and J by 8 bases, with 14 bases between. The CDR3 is CASSQGTHDEQFF. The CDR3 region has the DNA TGTGCCAGCAGCCAAGGGACTCACGATGAGCAGTTCTTC.

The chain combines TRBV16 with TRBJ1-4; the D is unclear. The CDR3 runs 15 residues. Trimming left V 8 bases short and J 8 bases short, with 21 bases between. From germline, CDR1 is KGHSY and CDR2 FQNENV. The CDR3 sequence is CASGPQGGLGEKLFF. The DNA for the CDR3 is TGTGCCAGCGGGCCCCAAGGCGGGCTCGGGGAAAAACTGTTTTTT.

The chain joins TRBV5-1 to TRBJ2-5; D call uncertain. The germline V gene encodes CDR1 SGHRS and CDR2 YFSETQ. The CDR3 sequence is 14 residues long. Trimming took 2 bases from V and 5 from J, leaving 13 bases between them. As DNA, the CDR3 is TGCGCCAGCAGCTTCGGCCAGCTCGGGGAGACCCAGTACTTC. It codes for CASSFGQLGETQYF.

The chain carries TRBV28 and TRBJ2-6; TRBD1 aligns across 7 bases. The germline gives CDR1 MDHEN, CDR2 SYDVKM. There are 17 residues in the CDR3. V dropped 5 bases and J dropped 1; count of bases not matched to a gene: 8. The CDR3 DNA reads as TGTGCCAGCAGTCCCGGGACAGTCCCATCTGGGGCCAACGTCCTGACTTTC. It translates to CASSPGTVPSGANVLTF.

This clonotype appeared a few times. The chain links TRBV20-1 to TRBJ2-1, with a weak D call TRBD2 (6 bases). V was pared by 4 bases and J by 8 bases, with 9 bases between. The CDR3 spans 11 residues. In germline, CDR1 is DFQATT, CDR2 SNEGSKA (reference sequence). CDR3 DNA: TGCAGTGCTAAAACTAGCTATGAGCAGTTCTTC. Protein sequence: CSAKTSYEQFF.

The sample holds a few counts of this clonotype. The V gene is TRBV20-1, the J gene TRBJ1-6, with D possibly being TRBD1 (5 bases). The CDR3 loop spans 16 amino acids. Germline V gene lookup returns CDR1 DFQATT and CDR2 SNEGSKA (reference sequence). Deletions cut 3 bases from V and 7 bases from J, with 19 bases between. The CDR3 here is CSASHPRTSQNSPLHF. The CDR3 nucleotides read TGCAGTGCTAGCCACCCCCGGACAAGTCAGAATTCACCCCTCCACTTT.

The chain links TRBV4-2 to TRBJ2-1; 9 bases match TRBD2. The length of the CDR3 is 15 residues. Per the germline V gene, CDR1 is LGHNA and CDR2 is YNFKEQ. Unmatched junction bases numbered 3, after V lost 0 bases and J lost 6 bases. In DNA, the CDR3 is TGTGCCAGCAGCCAAGATCGACTAGCGGTCAATGAGCAGTTCTTC. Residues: CASSQDRLAVNEQFF.

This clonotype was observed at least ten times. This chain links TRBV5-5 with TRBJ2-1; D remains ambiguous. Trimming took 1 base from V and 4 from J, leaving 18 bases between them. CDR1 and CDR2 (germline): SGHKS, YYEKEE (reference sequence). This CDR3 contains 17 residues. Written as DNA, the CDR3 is TGTGCCAGCAGCTTGTCAGTAGGTTACATATGGTACAATGAGCAGTTCTTC. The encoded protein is CASSLSVGYIWYNEQFF.

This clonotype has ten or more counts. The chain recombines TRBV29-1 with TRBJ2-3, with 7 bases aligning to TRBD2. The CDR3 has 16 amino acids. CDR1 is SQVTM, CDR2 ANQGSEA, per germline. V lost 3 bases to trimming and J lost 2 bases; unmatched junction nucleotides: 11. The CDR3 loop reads CSVDRREARSTDTQYF. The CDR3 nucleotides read TGCAGCGTTGACCGTCGGGAGGCCCGATCCACAGATACGCAGTATTTT.

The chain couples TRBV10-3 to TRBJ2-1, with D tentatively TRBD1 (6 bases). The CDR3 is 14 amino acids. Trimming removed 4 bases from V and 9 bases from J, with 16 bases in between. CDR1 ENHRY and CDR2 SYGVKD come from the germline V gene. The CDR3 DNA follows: TGTGCCATCAGTGGTGAGGACAGAAACAGTGAGCAGTTCTTC. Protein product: CAISGEDRNSEQFF.

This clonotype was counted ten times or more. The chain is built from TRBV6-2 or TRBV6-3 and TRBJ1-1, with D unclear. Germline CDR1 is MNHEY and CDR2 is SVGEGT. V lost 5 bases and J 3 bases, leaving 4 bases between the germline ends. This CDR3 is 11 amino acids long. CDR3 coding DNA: TGTGCCAGCAGTGATGACACTGAAGCTTTCTTT. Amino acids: CASSDDTEAFF.

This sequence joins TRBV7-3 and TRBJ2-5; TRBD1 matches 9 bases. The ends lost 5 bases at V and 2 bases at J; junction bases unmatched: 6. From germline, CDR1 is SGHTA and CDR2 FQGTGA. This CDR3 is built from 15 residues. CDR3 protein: CASSRVDRGQETQYF. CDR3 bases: TGTGCCAGCAGCCGAGTTGACAGGGGGCAAGAGACCCAGTACTTC.

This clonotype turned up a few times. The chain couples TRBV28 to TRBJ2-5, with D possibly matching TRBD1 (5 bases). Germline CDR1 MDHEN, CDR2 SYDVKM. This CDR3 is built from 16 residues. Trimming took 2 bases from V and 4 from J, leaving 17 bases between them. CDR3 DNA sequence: TGTGCCAGCAGTTTAACCGGCAGAAAAGGGGCAGAGACCCAGTACTTC. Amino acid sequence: CASSLTGRKGAETQYF.

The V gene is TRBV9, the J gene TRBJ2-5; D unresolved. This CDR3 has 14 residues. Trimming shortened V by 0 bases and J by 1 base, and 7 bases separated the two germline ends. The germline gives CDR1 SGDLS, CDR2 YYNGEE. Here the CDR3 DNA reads TGTGCCAGCAGCGTAGGGCGGTTCCAAGAGACCCAGTACTTC. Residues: CASSVGRFQETQYF.

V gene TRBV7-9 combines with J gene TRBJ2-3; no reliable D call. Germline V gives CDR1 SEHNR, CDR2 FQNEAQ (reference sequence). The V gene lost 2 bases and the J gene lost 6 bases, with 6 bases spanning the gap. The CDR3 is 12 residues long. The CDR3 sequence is CASSLWVDTQYF. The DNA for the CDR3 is TGTGCCAGCAGCTTATGGGTGGATACGCAGTATTTT.